These 26 T cell receptor beta chains were all obtained from the same sample, sequenced in a study of blood T cells in healthy people across ages (dated by TCRdb to the mid-2010s). Receptors were amplified or captured by 5' RACE. Sequencing relied on an Illumina HiSeq 2500. A second PCR of roughly 7 to 11 cycles was performed with a sample-barcoded 5' primer and a J-beta primer mix. The public reads were reanalyzed by TCRdb: fastp trimming at Q25, MiXCR alignment, in-frame beta chains only. For every CDR3 protein sequence, its rows merge into one entry that carries the most common genes and DNA. Recorded for this sample are some 1.4 million distinct CDR3 sequences; roughly 40% of them occurred a single time. Approximately 7.9% of the sample is in the top ten clones. Sequences were obtained from blood. The receptors originated from a woman between 18 and 29 years old in good health.

The chain combines TRBV3-1 with TRBJ2-1; D may match TRBD1 or TRBD2 (5 bases each). The CDR3 is 12 residues long. In germline, CDR1 is LGHDT, CDR2 YNNKEL (reference sequence). The V end lost 1 base, the J end lost 9 bases, and 7 bases lay between the germline ends. This chain's CDR3 is CASSQAGPEQFF. DNA for the CDR3: TGTGCCAGCAGCCAAGCGGGGCCTGAGCAGTTCTTC.

V is TRBV9 and J is TRBJ2-7; 11 nucleotides agree with TRBD2. Losses at the gene ends were 0 bases for V and 3 bases for J; bases not matched to a gene: 2. Germline CDR1 is SGDLS and CDR2 is YYNGEE. The CDR3 length is 15 residues. The CDR3 spells CASSVGLAGNYEQYF. CDR3 coding DNA: TGTGCCAGCAGCGTAGGACTAGCGGGGAACTACGAGCAGTACTTC.

A few counts support this clonotype. The chain combines TRBV4-2 with TRBJ1-1, with a tentative D call TRBD1 (5 bases). Germline CDR1 reads LGHNA; CDR2 reads YNFKEQ. V lost 1 base and J 6 bases, leaving 12 bases between the germline ends. CDR3 length: 14 residues. CDR3 in amino acids: CASSQGVGQPEAFF. CDR3 DNA: TGTGCCAGCAGCCAAGGGGTGGGGCAACCTGAAGCTTTCTTT.

This clonotype was recorded many times. V usage is TRBV29-1 and J usage is TRBJ2-7, with D possibly matching TRBD2 (6 bases). The CDR3 totals 12 residues. CDR1 and CDR2 from the germline V gene are SQVTM and ANQGSEA. Deletions cut 7 bases from V and 2 bases from J, with 12 bases between. CDR3 bases: TGCAGCGCGGGGGACGGAACCTACGAGCAGTACTTC. Residues: CSAGDGTYEQYF.

The gene calls are TRBV5-8 and TRBJ2-1; tentatively, D is TRBD1 (6 bases). The DNA end favors TRBJ2-7, so the J call may be wrong. CDR1 is SGHTS and CDR2 is YDEGEE in the germline V gene. The CDR3 is 15 amino acids. The CDR3 region has the DNA TGTGCCAGCACCCCCTGGGGGCTCTCCTACAATGAGCAGTACTTC. This encodes CASTPWGLSYNEQYF.

The genes are TRBV7-2 and TRBJ2-1, with 11 positions matching TRBD2. The CDR3 is 15 residues long. Germline V lookup: CDR1 SGHTA, CDR2 FQGNSA. Trimming removed 4 bases from V and 6 bases from J; junction bases left unmatched: 5. The CDR3 loop reads CASSSVGLAVNEQFF. For the CDR3, the DNA is TGTGCCAGCAGCTCTGTGGGACTAGCGGTCAATGAGCAGTTCTTC.

The rearrangement joins TRBV20-1 to TRBJ2-3; the match to TRBD2 covers 8 bases. CDR1 is DFQATT, CDR2 SNEGSKA, per germline (reference sequence). The CDR3 is 16 amino acids. Trimming took 5 bases from V and 2 from J; bases not matched to a gene: 12. In DNA form, the CDR3 reads TGCAGTGCTTGGACGCTGTTTAGCGGGGACACAGATACGCAGTATTTT. This translates into CSAWTLFSGDTDTQYF.

Comment on this clonotype: Being one base from a much bigger clone, this may be a read error. V usage is TRBV27 and J usage is TRBJ1-5; 8 bases align to TRBD1. The CDR3 spans 14 residues. Losses at the gene ends were 4 bases for V and 3 bases for J; bases not matched to a gene: 2. CDR1 and CDR2 from the germline V gene are MNHEY and SMNVEV (reference sequence). This CDR3 reads CASSSTGDNQPQHF. CDR3 in DNA: TGTGCCAGCAGTTCGACAGGGGACAATCAGCCCCAGCATTTT.

The chain combines TRBV5-1 with TRBJ2-1; D is unresolved. The CDR3 is 14 amino acids. CDR1 SGHRS and CDR2 YFSETQ come from the germline V gene. Trimming removed 1 base at V and 4 bases at J, with 9 bases between. Here the CDR3 DNA reads TGCGCCAGCAGCTTGTGGGCGGAGTACAATGAGCAGTTCTTC. This codes for CASSLWAEYNEQFF.

This chain connects TRBV6-1 to TRBJ1-4, with 7 bases that match TRBD1. V shed 1 base, J shed 10 bases, and the junction held 6 bases outside the gene matches. The length of the CDR3 is 14 residues. Germline CDR1 is MNHNS and CDR2 is SASEGT. CDR3 amino acids: CASSEDDRASKLFF. The CDR3 DNA reads TGTGCCAGCAGTGAAGACGACAGGGCCTCAAAACTGTTTTTT.

In this sample, this clonotype turned up many times. The rearrangement joins TRBV10-3 to TRBJ2-7; no clear D gene. This CDR3 comprises 12 residues. V lost 1 base, J lost 6 bases, and 7 bases lay in between. CDR1 is ENHRY, CDR2 SYGVKD, per germline. The CDR3 DNA reads TGTGCCATCAGTGAGTTCCTAGGCGAGCAGTACTTC. It codes for CAISEFLGEQYF.

This clonotype was observed a handful of times. This chain links TRBV6-2 or TRBV6-3 with TRBJ2-7; no firm D call. Germline CDR1 is MNHEY and CDR2 is SVGEGT. V was clipped by 0 bases and J by 3 bases, with 15 bases between them. The CDR3 has 16 residues. The CDR3 DNA follows: TGTGCCAGCAGTTACTCATTTCTCGGAGCAGGCTACGAGCAGTACTTC. This codes for CASSYSFLGAGYEQYF.

The rearrangement links TRBV19 to TRBJ1-2, with TRBD1 as a possible D gene (6 bases). CDR1 and CDR2 from the germline V gene are LNHDA and SQIVND (reference sequence). CDR3 size: 14 residues. V was cut by 5 bases and J by 0 bases, with 10 bases left in between. CDR3 DNA: TGTGCCAGTAGTGGGGGCAGCCCTAACTATGGCTACACCTTC. Translating gives CASSGGSPNYGYTF.

This clonotype has more than one count but fewer than ten. The rearrangement uses TRBV7-9 and TRBJ2-3; weak D call: TRBD2 (7 bases). Per the germline V gene, CDR1 is SEHNR and CDR2 is FQNEAQ (reference sequence). The germline V and J ends were trimmed by 4 bases and 11 bases, with 28 bases remaining between them. The CDR3 covers 17 residues. This CDR3 is CASSSSLGGGRLYWQYF. In DNA form, the CDR3 reads TGTGCCAGCAGCTCGAGCCTTGGCGGGGGCCGCCTCTATTGGCAGTATTTT.

The chain has TRBV24-1 and TRBJ1-2; D is uncertain. V lost 3 bases and J lost 6, with 7 bases in between. This CDR3 spans 12 amino acids. From germline, CDR1 is KGHDR and CDR2 SFDVKD. The CDR3 sequence: CATSDPHNGYTF. The CDR3 region has the DNA TGTGCCACCAGTGATCCGCACAATGGCTACACCTTC.

This clonotype was detected only a few times. The V call is TRBV24-1, the J call TRBJ1-1; D is unresolved. The CDR3 runs 17 residues. The germline V gene has CDR1 KGHDR and CDR2 SFDVKD. V lost 1 base, J lost 1 base, and 15 bases lay in between. This CDR3 reads CATSDLRGWTGNTEAFF. CDR3 nucleotides: TGTGCCACCAGTGATTTACGAGGATGGACGGGGAACACTGAAGCTTTCTTT.

The chain recombines TRBV4-2 with TRBJ2-1; tentatively, D is TRBD2 (7 bases). The CDR3 has 16 residues. Trimming pared 4 bases from V and 4 bases from J, leaving 17 bases between. Germline-derived CDR1 and CDR2 are LGHNA and YNFKEQ. As DNA, the CDR3 is TGTGCCAGCAGCCGTGGGGGCGGGAGCGGGTACAATGAGCAGTTCTTC. It codes for CASSRGGGSGYNEQFF.

The rearrangement uses TRBV6-5 and TRBJ2-7; TRBD1 is a possible D gene (6 bases). CDR3 size: 16 residues. V was cut by 6 bases and J by 2 bases, with 20 bases left in between. Germline assignment: CDR1 MNHEY and CDR2 SVGAGI. CDR3 bases: TGTGCCAGCAGGCGGTTAGGGGGAGCAGGTCCCTACGAGCAGTACTTC. Translation gives CASRRLGGAGPYEQYF.

This clonotype showed up just a few times. The genes are TRBV30 and TRBJ2-1; possibly TRBD2 for D (6 bases). Trimming left V 3 bases short and J 7 bases short, with 13 bases between. The germline gives CDR1 GTSNPN, CDR2 SVGIG (reference sequence). This CDR3 region has 13 residues. The CDR3 loop reads CAWRTGEWNEQFF. CDR3 DNA: TGTGCCTGGAGAACGGGGGAGTGGAATGAGCAGTTCTTC.

This chain links TRBV6-1 with TRBJ2-1; no clear D gene. CDR3 length: 13 amino acids. Per germline, CDR1 MNHNS and CDR2 SASEGT. V was pared by 1 base and J by 8 bases, with 9 bases between. The DNA of the CDR3 is TGTGCCAGCAGTGAAGTTGTTATTTATGAGCAGTTCTTC. Encoded protein: CASSEVVIYEQFF.

Note on this clonotype: One base away lies a much larger clone, so this may be a sequencing read error. V and J are TRBV29-1 and TRBJ2-1, with D possibly being TRBD2 (6 bases). Trimming removed 6 bases at V and 12 bases at J, with 15 bases between. The germline V gene has CDR1 SQVTM and CDR2 ANQGSEA. This CDR3 region has 11 residues. CDR3 bases: TGCAGCGTCGCGACTAGTGATGGGCAGTTCTTC. This translates into CSVATSDGQFF.

This clonotype was recorded at least ten times. The V call is TRBV20-1, the J call TRBJ2-3; D remains unclear. The CDR3 loop spans 11 amino acids. The germline gives CDR1 DFQATT, CDR2 SNEGSKA (reference sequence). The V end lost 4 bases, the J end lost 2 bases, and 4 bases lay between the germline ends. The CDR3, as DNA: TGCAGTGCTACCCACACAGATACGCAGTATTTT. Translation: CSATHTDTQYF.

The chain employs TRBV2 and TRBJ1-6; no firm D call. This CDR3 contains 12 residues. The V gene's germline CDR1 is SNHLY and CDR2 FYNNEI. Trimming took off 7 bases at V and 8 bases at J, with 9 bases between the two ends. The CDR3 DNA sequence: TGTGCCAGCATCCGGGAGGATTCACCCCTCCACTTT. Protein product: CASIREDSPLHF.

This clonotype was counted between two and nine times. The chain uses TRBV2 and TRBJ2-1; TRBD1 matches 8 bases. Unmatched junction bases numbered 12, after V lost 8 bases and J lost 9 bases. CDR1 SNHLY and CDR2 FYNNEI come from the germline V gene. The CDR3 covers 14 residues. The CDR3 loop is CASGSRDRFVEQFF. CDR3 bases: TGTGCCAGCGGGTCCCGGGACAGGTTTGTTGAGCAGTTCTTC.

This clonotype showed up just a few times. The V gene is TRBV3-1, the J gene TRBJ2-3; TRBD2 might be the D (6 bases). The V end lost 4 bases, the J end lost 4 bases, and 18 bases lay between the germline ends. There are 16 residues in the CDR3. Germline V gives CDR1 LGHDT, CDR2 YNNKEL (reference sequence). CDR3 amino acids: CASSRVTGTGADTQYF. CDR3 nucleotides: TGTGCCAGCAGCCGCGTCACGGGGACGGGGGCAGATACGCAGTATTTT.

This chain links TRBV27 with TRBJ1-5; a weak D match, TRBD1 (5 bases). V was shortened by 7 bases and J by 5 bases, with 15 bases between the two germline ends. Germline values: CDR1 MNHEY, CDR2 SMNVEV (reference sequence). This CDR3 spans 14 amino acids. In DNA form, the CDR3 reads TGTGCCAGCAACGACAGAGGATCAGATCAGCCCCAGCATTTT. This codes for CASNDRGSDQPQHF.